This TCR beta chain was found in a study of blood T cell repertoires in COVID-19. The V gene's germline CDR1 is MNHNY and CDR2 SVGAGI (reference sequence). The CDR3 covers 15 residues. Between the trimmed V and J ends, which lost 8 bases and 4 bases, there was a span of 21 bases. Only in-frame clones appear in the TCRdb table, and some are missing; sequencing was by immunoSEQ multiplex PCR. The data show under 250,000 clones, around 84% seen once. This clone was seen a few times. The source of this sequence is a man in his fifties with COVID-19, enrolled during active disease. J is TRBJ2-7 and V is TRBV6-6; D is ambiguous. Specimen: peripheral blood. The CDR3 DNA is TGTGCCAGCTCACCTGAGAGGTTTGGTGGGTACGAGCAGTACTTC. Protein: CASSPERFGGYEQYF.